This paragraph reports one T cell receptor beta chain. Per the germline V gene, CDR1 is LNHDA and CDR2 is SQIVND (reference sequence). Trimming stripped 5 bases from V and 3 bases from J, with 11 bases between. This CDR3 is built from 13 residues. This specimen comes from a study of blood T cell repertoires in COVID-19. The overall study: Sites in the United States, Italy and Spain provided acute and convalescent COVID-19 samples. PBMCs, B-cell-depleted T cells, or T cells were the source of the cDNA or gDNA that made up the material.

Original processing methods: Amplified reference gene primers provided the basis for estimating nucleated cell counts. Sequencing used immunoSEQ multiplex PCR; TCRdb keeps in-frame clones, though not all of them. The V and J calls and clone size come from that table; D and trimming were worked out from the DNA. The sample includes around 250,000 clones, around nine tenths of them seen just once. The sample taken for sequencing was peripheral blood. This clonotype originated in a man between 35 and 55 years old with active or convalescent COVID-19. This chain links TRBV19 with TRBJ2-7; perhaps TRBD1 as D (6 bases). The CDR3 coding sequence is TGTGCCAGTAGTTTGGGGGCAGGCTACGAGCAGTACTTC. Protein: CASSLGAGYEQYF.